This T cell receptor beta chain was sequenced in a study of T cell responses to AZD1222 COVID-19 vaccine. Regarding the study as a whole: The peak T cell response came first, and repertoires were sampled only after it. Researchers report vaccine-associated CD4 TCRs spanning spike, with dominance at 160-218 and 743-854.

The table came from immunoSEQ multiplex PCR; TCRdb's copy has only in-frame clones and leaves some out. The sample records roughly 140,000 clones, around nine tenths being singletons. On this clone itself: Its antigen is not identified.

This specimen was peripheral blood, taken on day 0 of AZD1222 vaccination. The clonotype was recovered from an adult in good health.

CDR3 coding DNA: TGTGCCAGCTCACCAGGCGGGAATCGGAATGAGCAGTTCTTC. This encodes CASSPGGNRNEQFF. V usage is TRBV18 and J usage is TRBJ2-1; a weak D match, TRBD2 (6 bases). With 2 bases removed from V and 7 bases from J, the gap between germline ends came to 12 bases. Germline CDR1 and CDR2: KGHSH and LQKENI. The CDR3 is made up of 14 amino acids.